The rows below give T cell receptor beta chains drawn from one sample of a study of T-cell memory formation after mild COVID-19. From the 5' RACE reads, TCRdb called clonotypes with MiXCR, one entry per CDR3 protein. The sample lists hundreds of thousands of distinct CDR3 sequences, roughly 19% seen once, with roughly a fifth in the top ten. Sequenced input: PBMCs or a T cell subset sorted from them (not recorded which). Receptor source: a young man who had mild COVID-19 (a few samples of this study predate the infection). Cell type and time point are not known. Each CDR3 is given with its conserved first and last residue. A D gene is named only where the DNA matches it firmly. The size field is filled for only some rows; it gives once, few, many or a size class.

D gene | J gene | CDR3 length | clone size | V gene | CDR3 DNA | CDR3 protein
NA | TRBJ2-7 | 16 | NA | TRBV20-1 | TGCAGTGCTAGACTGGCCACTGCGGGGGCAGGGTACGAGCAGTACTTC | CSARLATAGAGYEQYF
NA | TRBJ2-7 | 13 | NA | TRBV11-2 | TGTGCCAGCAGCTTAGAAGACTCCTACGAGCAGTACTTC | CASSLEDSYEQYF
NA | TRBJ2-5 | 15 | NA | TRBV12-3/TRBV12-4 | TGTGCCAGCAGCCCGGACAGAAAGAAACAAGAGACCCAGTACTTC | CASSPDRKKQETQYF
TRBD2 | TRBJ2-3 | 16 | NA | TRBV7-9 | TGTGCCAGCAGCTTACCCGGGGCTAGCGGGGGAGATACGCAGTATTTT | CASSLPGASGGDTQYF
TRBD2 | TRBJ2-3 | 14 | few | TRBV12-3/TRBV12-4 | TGTGCCAGCAGGATAACCGCGGGGGGGCCTCCGCAGTATTTT | CASRITAGGPPQYF
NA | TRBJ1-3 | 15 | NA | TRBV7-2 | TGTGCCAGCAGCTTCGGGATGGGTGGTAGAAACACCATATATTTT | CASSFGMGGRNTIYF
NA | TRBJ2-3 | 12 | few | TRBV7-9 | TGTGCCAGCAGCTGGTTTTACAACACGCAGTATTTT | CASSWFYNTQYF
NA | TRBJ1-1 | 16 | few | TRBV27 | TGTGCCAGCAGTTCCTCCCTCGGTCAGGGGAACACTGAAGCTTTCTTT | CASSSSLGQGNTEAFF
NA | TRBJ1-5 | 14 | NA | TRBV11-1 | TGTGCCAGCAGCGAACGATATAGCAATCAGCCCCAGCATTTT | CASSERYSNQPQHF
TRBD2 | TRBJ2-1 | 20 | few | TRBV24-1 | TGTGCCACCAGTGACACATCCGCTAGCGGGGGCCTAAGCTCCTACAATGAGCAGTTCTTC | CATSDTSASGGLSSYNEQFF
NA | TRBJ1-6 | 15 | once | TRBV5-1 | TGCGCCAGCAGCTTGGATGGGGTCAGGAATTCACCCCTCCACTTT | CASSLDGVRNSPLHF
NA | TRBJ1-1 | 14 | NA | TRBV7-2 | TGTGCCAGCAGCCCGAGGACAGACCGATCGGAAGCTTTCTTT | CASSPRTDRSEAFF
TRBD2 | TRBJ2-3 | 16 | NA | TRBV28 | TGTGCCAGCAGTGTACTAGCGGGGGGCTCCACAGATACGCAGTATTTT | CASSVLAGGSTDTQYF
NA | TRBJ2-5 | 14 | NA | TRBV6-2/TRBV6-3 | TGTGCCAGCAGGGTACAGGGTCGGCAAGAGACCCAGTACTTC | CASRVQGRQETQYF
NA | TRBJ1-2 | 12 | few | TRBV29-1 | TGCAGCGCAGGGACATCGGGGGGTGGCTACACCTTC | CSAGTSGGGYTF
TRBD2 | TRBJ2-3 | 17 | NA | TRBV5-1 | TGCGCCAGCAGCTTAGCCGGGACTAGCGGGGGCGCAGATACGCAGTATTTT | CASSLAGTSGGADTQYF
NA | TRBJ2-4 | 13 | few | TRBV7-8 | TGTGCCAGCAACCCACTAGCCAAAAACATTCAGTACTTC | CASNPLAKNIQYF
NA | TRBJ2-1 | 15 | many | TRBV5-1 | TGCGCCAGCAGCCCCGGACAGTGGGGGGGTGGTGAGCAGTTCTTC | CASSPGQWGGGEQFF
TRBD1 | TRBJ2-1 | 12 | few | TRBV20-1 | TGCAGTGCCCCGCAGGGGGCGGGTGAGCAGTTCTTC | CSAPQGAGEQFF
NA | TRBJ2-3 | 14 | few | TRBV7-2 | TGTGCCAGCAGCCCTAGGGGTTTCACAGATACGCAGTATTTT | CASSPRGFTDTQYF
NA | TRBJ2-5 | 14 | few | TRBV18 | TGTGCCAGCTCACCTACCGCATCTCCGGAGACCCAGTACTTC | CASSPTASPETQYF
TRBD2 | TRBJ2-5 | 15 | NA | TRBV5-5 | TGTGCCAGCAGCATGGGACTAGCGGGGGAAGAGACCCAGTACTTC | CASSMGLAGEETQYF
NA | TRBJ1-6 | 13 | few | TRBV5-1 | TGCGCCAGCAGGGAGGAATCTAATTCACCCCTCCACTTT | CASREESNSPLHF
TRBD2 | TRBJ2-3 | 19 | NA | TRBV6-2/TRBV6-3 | TGTGCCAGCAGTTACTCATCCGTCCTAGCGGGGGGAAGCACAGATACGCAGTATTTT | CASSYSSVLAGGSTDTQYF
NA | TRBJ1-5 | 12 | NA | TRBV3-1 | TGTGCCAGCAGCCAAAATTCGAGGCCCCAGCATTTT | CASSQNSRPQHF
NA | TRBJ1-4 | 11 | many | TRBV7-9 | TGTGCCAGCAGCTTGTTTGAAAAACTGTTTTTT | CASSLFEKLFF
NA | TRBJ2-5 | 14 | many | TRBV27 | TGTGCCAGCAGTTTATCGTCTGCCGCATGGGCCCAGTACTTC | CASSLSSAAWAQYF